The clone carrying this TCR beta chain was observed a few times. This record belongs to a study of blood T cells in healthy people across ages. A J-beta primer mix and a sample-barcoded 5' primer were used in a second PCR of roughly 6 to 12 cycles. Sequencing recovered at least 3 million CDR3-containing paired-end reads from each sample. TCRdb ran MiXCR on the 5' RACE reads and lists one entry per CDR3 protein. The data contain about 1.5 million distinct CDR3 sequences, 42% of them singletons. Sequencing was done on a sample of blood. This sequence was found in a woman under 30 in good health.

In DNA, the CDR3 is TGCGCCAGCAGCTATGGGACAGACGTCCGTGGCTACACCTTC. Protein: CASSYGTDVRGYTF. The chain combines TRBV5-1 with TRBJ1-2; 7 nucleotides align to TRBD1. The CDR3 covers 14 residues. The V segment lost 3 bases and the J segment 7 bases; nucleotides outside the gene matches: 9. Germline values: CDR1 SGHRS, CDR2 YFSETQ.